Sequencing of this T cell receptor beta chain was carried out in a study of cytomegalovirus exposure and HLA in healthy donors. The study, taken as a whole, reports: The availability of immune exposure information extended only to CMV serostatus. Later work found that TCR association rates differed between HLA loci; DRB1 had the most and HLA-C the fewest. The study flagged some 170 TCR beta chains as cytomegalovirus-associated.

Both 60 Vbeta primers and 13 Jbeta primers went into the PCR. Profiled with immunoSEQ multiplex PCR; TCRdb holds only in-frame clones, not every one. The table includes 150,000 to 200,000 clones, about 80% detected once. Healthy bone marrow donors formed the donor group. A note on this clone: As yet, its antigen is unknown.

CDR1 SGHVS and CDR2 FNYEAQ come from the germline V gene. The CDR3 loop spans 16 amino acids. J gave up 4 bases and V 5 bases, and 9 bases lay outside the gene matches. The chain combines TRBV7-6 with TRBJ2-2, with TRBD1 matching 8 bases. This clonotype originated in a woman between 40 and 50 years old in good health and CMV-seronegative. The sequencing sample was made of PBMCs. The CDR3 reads CASSQGTGVGTGELFF. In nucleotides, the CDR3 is TGTGCCAGCAGCCAGGGGACAGGCGTGGGCACCGGGGAGCTGTTTTTT.